Given below is one TCR beta chain in context. The target antigen is unknown. PCR was performed using 60 Vbeta and 13 Jbeta primers. This table comes from immunoSEQ multiplex PCR, and its TCRdb copy is limited to in-frame clones, with some not included. Altogether around 130,000 clones are present, around 77% being singletons, with the ten largest covering approximately 0.94%. The data were obtained in a study of cytomegalovirus exposure and HLA in healthy donors. Overall study results and limits: Altogether, 160 or so TCR beta chains were recorded as cytomegalovirus-associated. With DRB1 most and HLA-C fewest, TCR association rates differed between HLA loci in a later analysis. Follow-up analysis later connected one missense variant in DCLRE1C with trimming of TCR beta V- and J-genes.

The source of this sequence is an older woman in good health and CMV-seronegative. Sequencing was carried out using PBMCs.

CDR3 residues: CASTPPGNTEAFF. Written as DNA, the CDR3 is TGTGCCAGCACCCCGCCAGGGAACACTGAAGCTTTCTTT. The chain carries TRBV6-5 and TRBJ1-1; D call uncertain. The V end lost 7 bases, the J end lost 1 base, and 10 bases lay between the germline ends. This CDR3 region has 13 residues. Germline assignment: CDR1 MNHEY and CDR2 SVGAGI.